This TCR beta chain derives from a study of beta chain features in type 1 diabetes. Study observations and caveats: TCRB CDR3s from Type 1 diabetes patients were moderately but significantly shorter in all four CD4+ subsets. The study found fewer insertions and more deletions at VDJ junctions in type 1 diabetes patients. Small HLA sub-analyses could not settle whether HLA shapes TCRB rearrangement.

CDR3 length: 14 residues. With 5 bases removed from V and 1 base from J, the gap between germline ends came to 10 bases. CDR1 and CDR2 (germline): MNHEY, SVGAGI. Researchers reported sorting CD4+ naive, central memory, regulatory and stem cell-like memory cells via CD45RO/CCR7/CD25/CD127/CD95/CD27. The sequenced template was cDNA made from the entire isolated RNA. Generated by immunoSEQ multiplex PCR, the TCRdb table keeps only in-frame clones and is missing some. The sample yields more than 550,000 clones, over 11% seen once. Remarks on this clone: Its matching antigen is unknown.

This chain links TRBV6-5 with TRBJ2-3; D is undetermined. The TCR comes from a man aged 18 to 30 with type 1 diabetes. Sequenced input: naive CD4+ T cells from blood. The CDR3: CASSPRVRTDTQYF. The CDR3 region has the DNA TGTGCCAGCAGTCCCCGGGTTCGCACAGATACGCAGTATTTT.